This T cell receptor (beta chain) was retrieved from a study of OX40 agonist ivuxolimab in advanced cancers. Study-level findings and limits: Low clonal expansion, among the lowest seen, marked partial responders at 0.1-3.0 mg/kg. Relative to CD4+ cells, CD8+ T cells on average had more expanded clones. Clonal expansion by week 6 occurred in CD4+ and CD8+ blood T cells (at 0.1 to 3.0 mg/kg).

Of note for this clone: No antigen is known for it.

Sampling times: baseline, cycle 4 day 1, cycle 7 day 1. Produced via immunoSEQ multiplex PCR; TCRdb's table is partial and in-frame only. The repertoire holds 54,000 or so clones, with about 80% as singletons. Germline CDR1 and CDR2: MNHEY and SVGAGI. Trimming stripped 8 bases from V and 7 bases from J, with 14 bases between. This CDR3 comprises 13 residues. The sequenced sample was CD4+ or CD8+ T cells sorted from blood, obtained in a trial of the OX40 agonist ivuxolimab. The sequence was collected from an adult with an advanced solid tumor such as melanoma, head and neck, liver or kidney cancer. The chain employs TRBV6-5 and TRBJ2-2, with D possibly being TRBD2 (6 bases). The DNA of the CDR3 is TGTGCCAGCCGACTCCGAGCGGGCGGGGAGCTGTTTTTT. This gives the protein CASRLRAGGELFF.